What follows are 3 T cell receptor beta chains derived from one specimen sequenced in a study of blood T cell repertoires in COVID-19. Some clones are missing from TCRdb's copy, which holds only in-frame ones; the method was immunoSEQ multiplex PCR. This table has 35,000 to 45,000 clones, about 88% appearing once. Sequencing was performed on peripheral blood. The receptors were gathered from a human donor in a cohort sampled during active COVID-19.

V gene TRBV27 combines with J gene TRBJ2-1, with D possibly being TRBD1 (7 bases). This CDR3 is 17 amino acids long. Germline CDR1 reads MNHEY; CDR2 reads SMNVEV (reference sequence). V was cut by 5 bases and J by 4 bases, with 21 bases left in between. DNA for the CDR3: TGTGCCAGCAGTCCCCTAACTGCGGGACAGCTATACAATGAGCAGTTCTTC. Amino acid sequence: CASSPLTAGQLYNEQFF.

The CDR3 here is CATLREGGTYEQYF. The CDR3 DNA reads as TGCGCCACTCTCCGGGAGGGAGGCACCTACGAGCAGTACTTC. This rearrangement joins TRBV10-2 to TRBJ2-7, with TRBD2 identical over 8 bases. V shed 10 bases and J 2 bases; nucleotides not matched to a gene: 10. CDR1 WSHSY and CDR2 SAAADI come from the germline V gene. The CDR3 runs 14 residues.

The chain joins TRBV19 to TRBJ2-7; 10 nucleotides match TRBD2. Unmatched junction bases numbered 6, after V lost 5 bases and J lost 2 bases. CDR3 length: 15 residues. Germline V gene lookup returns CDR1 LNHDA and CDR2 SQIVND (reference sequence). The chain's CDR3 is CASSFLAGDTYEQYF. The CDR3 bases are TGTGCCAGTAGTTTTCTAGCGGGGGACACCTACGAGCAGTACTTC.